This is a list of T cell receptor beta chains from one sample in a study of cytotoxic CD8 clonotypes in ibrutinib-treated CLL. Produced via immunoSEQ multiplex PCR; TCRdb's table is partial and in-frame only. The profile shows more than 300,000 clones, almost 80% of them singletons. The sample consisted of PBMCs, taken before ibrutinib treatment. The receptors here all came from a human donor with chronic lymphocytic leukemia. The CDR3 runs from the conserved cysteine through the conserved F or W. D genes are given only for firm matches. Clone size is stated in some rows and not others, as once, few, many or a class when expanded.

cdr3_nt cdr3_aa j_call d_call clone_size v_call
TGTGCCAGCAGTCCTCTAGGGACAGACGAAAGTTATGGCTACACCTTC CASSPLGTDESYGYTF TRBJ1-2 TRBD1 NA TRBV6-6
TGTGCCTGGAGTGTAGGAGCGGGGAAAGCCTACGAGCAGTACTTC CAWSVGAGKAYEQYF TRBJ2-7 TRBD2 NA TRBV30
TGTGCCAGCTCACCCTCACAGGACCAGCCCCAGCATTTT CASSPSQDQPQHF TRBJ1-5 NA NA TRBV18
TGTGCCAGCAGGCTGGGCCTTGAGGGAGATACGCAGTATTTT CASRLGLEGDTQYF TRBJ2-3 NA once TRBV11-2
TGTGCCAGCAGCTTATTTGGGACGCAGGATGAGCAGTTCTTC CASSLFGTQDEQFF TRBJ2-1 NA NA TRBV7-9
TGTGCTAGTGGTTTGGTTTCTACAGGGCCCAACTATGGCTACACCTTC CASGLVSTGPNYGYTF TRBJ1-2 NA NA TRBV12-5
TGCGCCAGCAGCCAAGATTTGGGGGGGCAAGTTGGAAACACCATATATTTT CASSQDLGGQVGNTIYF TRBJ1-3 NA few TRBV4-3
TGTGCCAGCAGTCCTCAACAGGGTTTGGCCTATGGCTACACCTTC CASSPQQGLAYGYTF TRBJ1-2 NA NA TRBV27
TGTGCCAGCAGCGTAGAGGCAAGACCTGAAGCTTTCTTT CASSVEARPEAFF TRBJ1-1 NA NA TRBV9
TGTGCCAGCAGCTTAACTGTAGGACTGTCCGTAGAGCAGTTCTTC CASSLTVGLSVEQFF TRBJ2-1 NA NA TRBV7-3